Below are 14 T cell receptor beta chains sequenced from a single sample in a study of T cells after yellow fever vaccination. One entry per CDR3 protein, called by TCRdb with MiXCR from the 5' RACE reads. The table records 100,000 to 150,000 distinct CDR3 sequences, roughly 8.2% of them present only once. Material: CD8+ T cells sorted from PBMCs, obtained on the day of the yellow fever booster vaccination. These receptors originate from a man aged 18 to 30 who received the YFV17D yellow fever vaccine.

In its sample, this clonotype was seen many times. V is TRBV5-6 and J is TRBJ2-1; unclear D gene. The V gene lost 3 bases and the J gene lost 8 bases, with 12 bases spanning the gap. Germline V gene lookup returns CDR1 SGHDT and CDR2 YYEEEE. This CDR3 has 13 amino acids. The CDR3 coding sequence is TGTGCCAGCAGCTCGGAGAACTGGGATGAGCAGTTCTTC. This gives the protein CASSSENWDEQFF.

The chain has TRBV21-1 and TRBJ2-2. TRBV21-1 is termed a pseudogene. The CDR3 extends over 15 amino acids. In DNA form, the CDR3 reads TGTGCCAGCAGCAATTGGTGGCGTGGCACCGGGGAGCTGTTTTTT. It encodes CASSNWWRGTGELFF.

This clonotype was seen only a few times. The chain employs TRBV29-1 and TRBJ2-3; D is undetermined. Trimming stripped 4 bases from V and 2 bases from J, with 7 bases between. Germline V CDR1 and CDR2: SQVTM, ANQGSEA. This CDR3 has 12 amino acids. The CDR3 nucleotides are TGCAGCGTTGTGTTAGACACAGATACGCAGTATTTT. Amino acid sequence: CSVVLDTDTQYF.

The rearrangement joins TRBV12-5 to TRBJ2-7, with TRBD1 identical over 12 bases. Per germline, CDR1 LGHNT and CDR2 FRNRAP. After removal of 9 bases from V and 5 bases from J, the junction contained 8 bases not matched to a gene. This CDR3 comprises 14 residues. DNA of the CDR3: TGTGCTAGGAGTACCGGGACAGGGGGCCACGAGCAGTACTTC. It codes for CARSTGTGGHEQYF.

This clonotype was seen a handful of times. The CDR3 sequence is CASSHPFPGHYGYTF. The CDR3 bases are TGTGCCAGCAGTCACCCCTTCCCGGGACACTATGGCTACACCTTC. The chain carries TRBV12-3 or TRBV12-4 and TRBJ1-2, with D maybe TRBD1 (5 bases). Trimming pared 5 bases from V and 3 bases from J, leaving 16 bases between. This CDR3 has 15 amino acids.

This clonotype was recorded a few times. The chain recombines TRBV11-2 with TRBJ2-3, with a weak D call TRBD1 (7 bases). Deletions cut 0 bases from V and 4 bases from J, with 20 bases between. The germline V gene has CDR1 SGHAT and CDR2 FQNNGV. The CDR3 consists of 18 residues. The CDR3 DNA reads as TGTGCCAGCAGCTTAGACGGTTTTCAGGGGGGCCGGGCAGATACGCAGTATTTT. Its translation: CASSLDGFQGGRADTQYF.

The chain combines TRBV6-4 with TRBJ2-3, with 8 bases aligning to TRBD2. CDR1 and CDR2 from the germline V gene are MRHNA and SNTAGT. J was trimmed by 6 bases and V by 2 bases; bases with no gene match: 7. CDR3 size: 15 residues. The chain's CDR3 is CASSDRRGGPDTQYF. The DNA for the CDR3 is TGTGCCAGCAGTGACCGACGGGGGGGCCCCGATACGCAGTATTTT.

This clonotype was seen only a few times. The genes are TRBV20-1 and TRBJ1-1; D uncertain. Germline CDR1 is DFQATT and CDR2 is SNEGSKA (reference sequence). V lost 3 bases to trimming and J lost 1 base, with 6 bases between them. The CDR3 covers 12 residues. The CDR3 sequence: CSASNRNTEAFF. Here the CDR3 DNA reads TGCAGTGCTAGTAACAGGAACACTGAAGCTTTCTTT.

The rearrangement links TRBV6-2 or TRBV6-3 to TRBJ2-2; TRBD2 matches 10 bases. V shed 7 bases and J 0 bases; nucleotides not matched to a gene: 8. CDR1 and CDR2 (germline): MNHEY, SVGEGT. CDR3 length equals 17 residues. CDR3 nucleotides: TGTGCCAGCATTAATTTAGCGGGGGGCACGAACACCGGGGAGCTGTTTTTT. The encoded protein is CASINLAGGTNTGELFF.

This clonotype has just a few counts. This chain joins TRBV24-1 and TRBJ2-5; D not certain. The ends were cut back, 4 bases at V and 4 bases at J, with 6 bases in the middle. The CDR3 length is 12 residues. From germline, CDR1 is KGHDR and CDR2 SFDVKD. The CDR3 bases are TGTGCCACCAGTGACTCCACAGAGACCCAGTACTTC. Protein: CATSDSTETQYF.

This clonotype was counted a few times. The chain joins TRBV20-1 to TRBJ2-1; D unresolved. This CDR3 is 11 amino acids long. V was clipped by 6 bases and J by 2 bases, with 5 bases between them. Germline V gene sequence: CDR1 DFQATT, CDR2 SNEGSKA (reference sequence). This chain's CDR3 is CSATAYNEQFF. CDR3 bases: TGCAGTGCAACAGCCTACAATGAGCAGTTCTTC.

This chain links TRBV5-1 with TRBJ2-3, with TRBD1 matching 7 bases. CDR1 and CDR2 from the germline V gene are SGHRS and YFSETQ. CDR3 length: 15 amino acids. Trimming took 2 bases from V and 0 from J; bases not matched to a gene: 3. In nucleotides, the CDR3 is TGCGCCAGCAGCTTCGGGACAGTCAGCACAGATACGCAGTATTTT. Translation: CASSFGTVSTDTQYF.

The chain is built from TRBV7-8 and TRBJ1-2; D perhaps matches TRBD1 (5 bases). This CDR3 has 16 residues. Trimming took off 5 bases at V and 6 bases at J, with 22 bases between the two ends. Germline values: CDR1 SGHVS, CDR2 FQNEAQ. Here the CDR3 DNA reads TGTGCCAGCAGCCGACCTCGGTGGAGGGGTCGGCATGGCTACACCTTC. It yields the protein CASSRPRWRGRHGYTF.

This clonotype was detected only a few times. The genes are TRBV4-1 and TRBJ2-7; 7 nucleotides line up with TRBD1. In germline, CDR1 is MGHRA, CDR2 YSYEKL. CDR3 length equals 14 residues. After removal of 4 bases from V and 7 bases from J, the junction contained 10 bases not matched to a gene. CDR3 coding DNA: TGCGCCAGCAGCCTGCACAGGGGATCGGGGGAGCAGTACGTC. It translates to CASSLHRGSGEQYV.